The rows below give T cell receptor beta chains drawn from one sample of a study of post-analysis software for immune sequencing data. TCRdb re-analysed the PCR reads in MiXCR, keeping a single row per CDR3 protein. The repertoire holds 800,000 to 950,000 distinct CDR3 sequences, with about 50% as singletons. Sequencing was carried out using blood. These receptors all come from a girl aged 5-17 years with multiple sclerosis. Each CDR3 is given with its conserved first and last residue. D genes are given only for firm matches. Clone size, where shown, is once, few, many, or a class for clones that have expanded.

clone_size	d_call	j_call	v_call	cdr3_aa	cdr3_nt
-	TRBD1	TRBJ2-3	TRBV7-3	CASSSNRGRRPDTQYF	TGTGCCAGCAGCTCTAACAGGGGGAGGAGGCCCGATACGCAGTATTTT
-	-	TRBJ2-7	TRBV29-1	CSAQGTRGYEQYF	TGCAGCGCGCAGGGGACGCGAGGCTACGAGCAGTACTTC
-	TRBD1	TRBJ1-1	TRBV12-3/TRBV12-4	CASSGQGSEAFF	TGTGCCAGCAGTGGACAGGGGTCTGAAGCTTTCTTT
-	-	TRBJ2-3	TRBV20-1	CSAASLAGSGTDTQYF	TGCAGTGCCGCAAGTCTGGCGGGATCGGGCACAGATACGCAGTATTTT
-	TRBD1	TRBJ1-2	TRBV29-1	CSVLIPLTGGNYGYTF	TGCAGCGTTCTCATTCCCCTCACAGGGGGTAACTATGGCTACACCTTC
-	-	TRBJ2-4	TRBV2	CASSVAKNIQYF	TGTGCCAGCTCGGTAGCCAAAAACATTCAGTACTTC
-	-	TRBJ2-5	TRBV7-2	CASSLARLSQETQYF	TGTGCCAGCAGCTTAGCGCGGTTGTCCCAAGAGACCCAGTACTTC
-	TRBD2	TRBJ2-5	TRBV7-3	CASSPRSGGPQTQYF	TGTGCCAGCAGCCCACGTAGCGGGGGGCCCCAGACCCAGTACTTC
-	-	TRBJ2-3	TRBV29-1	CSVQMTDTQYF	TGCAGCGTACAGATGACAGATACGCAGTATTTT
-	TRBD1	TRBJ2-1	TRBV29-1	CSFRTGGGNEQFF	TGCAGCTTTCGGACAGGGGGAGGGAATGAGCAGTTCTTC
-	-	TRBJ2-4	TRBV5-1	CASSLGGTKNIQYF	TGCGCCAGCAGCCTAGGGGGAACCAAAAACATTCAGTACTTC
-	TRBD1	TRBJ1-2	TRBV12-3/TRBV12-4	CASRWGQGKGGYTF	TGTGCCAGCAGGTGGGGACAGGGGAAAGGAGGCTACACCTTC
few	TRBD2	TRBJ2-7	TRBV9	CASSQLADIGEQYF	TGTGCCAGCAGCCAACTAGCGGATATCGGGGAGCAGTACTTC
-	TRBD2	TRBJ2-5	TRBV5-1	CASSLVGSSSGQETQYF	TGCGCCAGCAGCTTGGTCGGTTCGTCTAGCGGGCAAGAGACCCAGTACTTC
few	-	TRBJ2-1	TRBV6-2/TRBV6-3	CAGSGFGYNEQFF	TGTGCCGGCAGCGGCTTTGGGTACAATGAGCAGTTCTTC
-	TRBD1	TRBJ1-5	TRBV7-2	CASSQRQGRPQHF	TGTGCCAGCAGCCAAAGACAGGGCAGGCCCCAGCATTTT
many	-	TRBJ2-7	TRBV9	CASSVGQTYEQYF	TGTGCCAGCAGTGTAGGGCAGACCTACGAGCAGTACTTC
-	TRBD2	TRBJ2-5	TRBV7-2	CASSLTGTSGSVGFAQYF	TGTGCCAGCAGCTTAACCGGGACTAGCGGGTCCGTGGGATTTGCGCAGTACTTC
few	-	TRBJ1-2	TRBV6-5	CASSTQRGNGYTF	TGTGCCAGCAGCACCCAGAGGGGGAACGGCTACACCTTC
few	TRBD1	TRBJ2-4	TRBV6-1	CASSEWGTGRDIQYF	TGTGCCAGCAGTGAATGGGGGACAGGCAGGGACATTCAGTACTTC
-	-	TRBJ2-1	TRBV20-1	CSALRLGENEQFF	TGCAGTGCCCTACGACTGGGGGAGAATGAGCAGTTCTTC
-	-	TRBJ2-3	TRBV7-2	CASSSDPSTDTQYF	TGTGCCAGCAGCTCTGACCCTAGCACAGATACGCAGTATTTT
-	-	TRBJ1-4	TRBV4-1	CASSHDGRPQGLFF	TGCGCCAGCAGCCATGACGGACGGCCGCAAGGACTGTTTTTT
-	-	TRBJ2-5	TRBV7-7	CASSEGSGEETQYF	TGTGCCAGCAGCGAGGGTAGCGGCGAAGAGACCCAGTACTTC
-	-	TRBJ1-4	TRBV27	CASALGVAEKLFF	TGTGCCAGCGCGCTAGGTGTGGCTGAAAAACTGTTTTTT